A single sample gave rise to the 17 T cell receptor beta chains below, sequenced in a study of T-cell memory formation after mild COVID-19. A single record per CDR3 protein comes from TCRdb applying MiXCR to the 5' RACE reads. This sample has 550,000 to 650,000 distinct CDR3 sequences, with roughly 17% found just once. Sequencing was done on a sample of PBMCs or a T cell subset sorted from them (not recorded which). These receptors were obtained from an adult woman who had mild COVID-19 (a few samples of this study predate the infection). Cell type and time point are not known.

This rearrangement joins TRBV10-3 to TRBJ1-3; 9 nucleotides align to TRBD1. V dropped 10 bases and J dropped 2; count of bases not matched to a gene: 12. The CDR3 length is 16 residues. Germline V gene lookup returns CDR1 ENHRY and CDR2 SYGVKD. The CDR3 bases are TGTGCCACCTCGGGGAGTACAGGGGGCGCTGGAAACACCATATATTTT. The encoded protein is CATSGSTGGAGNTIYF.

The rearrangement links TRBV7-2 to TRBJ2-7; D not resolved. Germline-derived CDR1 and CDR2 are SGHTA and FQGNSA. This CDR3 contains 13 residues. V lost 4 bases and J 1 base, leaving 8 bases between the germline ends. CDR3: CASSSKGSYEQYF. Written as DNA, the CDR3 is TGTGCCAGCAGCTCCAAGGGTTCCTACGAGCAGTACTTC.

This clonotype was counted a few times. This sequence joins TRBV4-1 and TRBJ2-7; D perhaps matches TRBD2 (5 bases). V lost 1 base to trimming and J lost 2 bases, with 21 bases between them. This CDR3 is built from 18 residues. Germline-derived CDR1 and CDR2 are MGHRA and YSYEKL. The CDR3, as DNA: TGCGCCAGCAGCCAAGGAGGGAAACGCCCCGGGTCTACCTACGAGCAGTACTTC. Its translation is CASSQGGKRPGSTYEQYF.

This clonotype was seen a handful of times. This sequence joins TRBV20-1 and TRBJ2-1; 8 nucleotides align to TRBD2. The V gene's germline CDR1 is DFQATT and CDR2 SNEGSKA (reference sequence). V gave up 0 bases and J gave up 0 bases; unmatched junction bases: 4. This CDR3 has 16 residues. The CDR3 DNA follows: TGCAGTGCTAGAGAGGCTAGCGGGCTCTCCTACAATGAGCAGTTCTTC. This translates into CSAREASGLSYNEQFF.

This clonotype was picked up a small number of times. The chain recombines TRBV7-3 with TRBJ2-1; D is ambiguous. The CDR3 spans 14 residues. The V end lost 5 bases, the J end lost 8 bases, and 16 bases lay between the germline ends. CDR1 is SGHTA and CDR2 is FQGTGA in the germline V gene. DNA of the CDR3: TGTGCCAGCAGCGCCCAAATGACGCTGGATGAGCAGTTCTTC. Amino acids: CASSAQMTLDEQFF.

V gene TRBV7-6 combines with J gene TRBJ2-3; no clear D gene. CDR3 length equals 17 residues. Between the trimmed V and J ends, which lost 4 bases and 3 bases, there was a span of 20 bases. From germline, CDR1 is SGHVS and CDR2 FNYEAQ. CDR3 nucleotides: TGTGCCAGCAGCTCCCCCACCCTAGAGGATGGGACAGATACGCAGTATTTT. Translated: CASSSPTLEDGTDTQYF.

This clonotype was observed a few times. This chain uses TRBV6-1 with TRBJ1-1; D ambiguous. Germline assignment: CDR1 MNHNS and CDR2 SASEGT. Trimming took off 4 bases at V and 4 bases at J, with 13 bases between the two ends. The CDR3 covers 14 residues. The CDR3 spells CASSVTNRGTEAFF. For the CDR3, the DNA is TGTGCCAGCAGTGTGACGAATAGAGGCACTGAAGCTTTCTTT.

This clonotype was seen more than once but under ten times. The V gene is TRBV12-3 or TRBV12-4, the J gene TRBJ2-1, with TRBD1 matching 8 bases. V lost 0 bases and J lost 5; bases outside the gene matches: 3. This CDR3 is built from 15 residues. Here the CDR3 reads CASSLAGQVHNEQFF. The DNA for the CDR3 is TGTGCCAGCAGTTTAGCGGGACAGGTACACAATGAGCAGTTCTTC.

Only a few counts were recorded for this clonotype. The genes are TRBV4-2 and TRBJ2-1; D gene unclear. V lost 0 bases and J 1 base, leaving 7 bases between the germline ends. CDR3 length equals 15 residues. Germline-derived CDR1 and CDR2 are LGHNA and YNFKEQ. The CDR3 reads CASSQDRRSYNEQFF. The CDR3 DNA sequence: TGTGCCAGCAGCCAAGATAGGCGGTCCTACAATGAGCAGTTCTTC.

This clonotype was counted only a few times. The V call is TRBV11-3, the J call TRBJ2-7, with D perhaps TRBD2 (5 bases). Germline CDR1 is SGHNT and CDR2 is YENEEA. V lost 5 bases, J lost 4 bases, and 18 bases lay in between. CDR3 size: 15 residues. The CDR3 is CASSPSWGVVYEQYF. CDR3 in DNA: TGTGCCAGCAGCCCATCGTGGGGAGTAGTATACGAGCAGTACTTC.

Many counts were recorded for this clonotype. The chain combines TRBV6-6 with TRBJ2-1; D unclear. This CDR3 spans 13 amino acids. Germline CDR1 reads MNHNY; CDR2 reads SVGAGI (reference sequence). The germline V and J ends were trimmed by 5 bases and 6 bases, with 11 bases remaining between them. CDR3 in amino acids: CASSSPVPNEQFF. In DNA form, the CDR3 reads TGTGCCAGCAGTAGCCCAGTTCCCAATGAGCAGTTCTTC.

This clonotype occurred a few times. The chain employs TRBV29-1 and TRBJ2-3, with 9 bases fitting TRBD1. The CDR3 totals 13 residues. Per the germline V gene, CDR1 is SQVTM and CDR2 is ANQGSEA. V shed 4 bases and J 9 bases; nucleotides not matched to a gene: 8. This CDR3 reads CSVAPGQGQTQYF. For the CDR3, the DNA is TGCAGCGTTGCGCCGGGACAGGGACAGACGCAGTATTTT.

The chain links TRBV7-2 to TRBJ1-4, with no clear D. V lost 3 bases, J lost 8 bases, and 10 bases lay in between. Germline V lookup: CDR1 SGHTA, CDR2 FQGNSA. CDR3 size: 13 residues. The CDR3, as DNA: TGTGCCAGCAGCTTTATGTTAGGCGAAAAACTGTTTTTT. This translates into CASSFMLGEKLFF. The full variable domain, completed using reference TRBV7-2 and TRBJ1-4, is GAGVSQSPSNKVTEKGKDVELRCDPISGHTALYWYRQSLGQGLEFLIYFQGNSAPDKSGLPSDRFSAERTGGSVSTLTIQRTQQEDSAVYLCASSFMLGEKLFFGSGTQLSVL.

The V and J genes are TRBV4-1 and TRBJ2-3; D gene unclear. Trimming left V 1 base short and J 10 bases short, with 12 bases between. Germline CDR1 MGHRA, CDR2 YSYEKL. The CDR3 covers 13 residues. CDR3 in DNA: TGCGCCAGCAGCCAAGGGCGTGCCAATCCGCAGTATTTT. It encodes CASSQGRANPQYF.

The chain recombines TRBV6-2 or TRBV6-3 with TRBJ1-5; TRBD1 matches 8 bases. With V trimmed by 6 bases and J by 4 bases, 5 bases remained unmatched. The germline CDR1 and CDR2 sequences are MNHEY and SVGEGT. The CDR3 sequence is 14 residues long. The chain's CDR3 is CASRIGQGNQPQHF. For the CDR3, the DNA is TGTGCCAGCAGAATCGGACAGGGTAATCAGCCCCAGCATTTT.

The chain is built from TRBV19 and TRBJ1-1; 9 positions agree with TRBD1. CDR1 and CDR2 from the germline V gene are LNHDA and SQIVND (reference sequence). The length of the CDR3 is 16 residues. J lost 0 bases, V lost 5 bases, and 7 bases had no gene match. The CDR3 DNA is TGTGCCAGTAGTCCCGACAGGGGGGTCCTGAACACTGAAGCTTTCTTT. Protein product: CASSPDRGVLNTEAFF.

This clonotype occurred a few times. The chain links TRBV7-9 to TRBJ2-1, with no clear D. Germline CDR1 SEHNR, CDR2 FQNEAQ (reference sequence). Trimming took off 2 bases at V and 9 bases at J, with 14 bases between the two ends. The CDR3 loop spans 14 amino acids. The CDR3: CASSLLGSRGEQFF. As DNA, the CDR3 is TGTGCCAGCAGCTTACTGGGTTCGAGAGGTGAGCAGTTCTTC.